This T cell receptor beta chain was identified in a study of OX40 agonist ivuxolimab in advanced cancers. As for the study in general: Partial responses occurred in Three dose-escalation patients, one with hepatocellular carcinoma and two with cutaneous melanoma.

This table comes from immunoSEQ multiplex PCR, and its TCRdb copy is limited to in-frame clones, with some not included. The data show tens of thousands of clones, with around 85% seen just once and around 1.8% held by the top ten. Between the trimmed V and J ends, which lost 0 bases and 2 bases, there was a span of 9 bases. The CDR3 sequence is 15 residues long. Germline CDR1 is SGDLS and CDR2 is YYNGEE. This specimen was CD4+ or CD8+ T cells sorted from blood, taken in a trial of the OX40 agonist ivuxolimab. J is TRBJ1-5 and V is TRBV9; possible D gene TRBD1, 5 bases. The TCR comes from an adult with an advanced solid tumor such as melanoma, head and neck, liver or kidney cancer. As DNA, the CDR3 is TGTGCCAGCAGCGTAGATGGGGGAGGCAATCAGCCCCAGCATTTT. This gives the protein CASSVDGGGNQPQHF.